This record looks at one T cell receptor beta chain sequence and its context. Its antigen is undetermined. Treatment described: about 20 received Ad26.COV2.S at low or high dose, single or two shots; about 5 received placebo; per-sample allocation not given. The samples were gathered on day 63 after the first injection of vaccine or placebo. Repertoires were generated with immunoSEQ multiplex PCR, while TCRdb's copy carries only in-frame clones and drops some. The sample carries 300,000 to 500,000 clones, roughly nine tenths recorded once. The data stem from a study of Ad26.COV2.S vaccination and SARS-CoV-2 variants. Whole-study context: The vaccine Ad26.COV2.S was put into the muscle once, or twice with 56 days between. Study-level findings and limits: The TCR-based breadth and depth measures might underestimate overall T cell responses. Spike-specific TCR breadth was greater in vaccine than placebo recipients. Recipients of vaccine and of placebo showed similar breadth of their non-spike TCR repertoires.

The V gene's germline CDR1 is SGHKS and CDR2 YYEKEE (reference sequence). Deletions cut 2 bases from V and 2 bases from J, with 11 bases between. This CDR3 spans 15 amino acids. This specimen was peripheral blood, taken in a trial of Ad26.COV2.S vaccine versus placebo. This TCR came from a person between 18 and 65 years old who received the Ad26.COV2.S COVID-19 vaccine or a placebo. The V gene is TRBV5-5, the J gene TRBJ2-1; no clear D. The CDR3 DNA sequence: TGTGCCAGCAGCTTTTATCCGAGAACCTACAATGAGCAGTTCTTC. Its protein product is CASSFYPRTYNEQFF.